Listed below are T cell receptor beta chains from one sample, sequenced in a study of cytomegalovirus exposure and HLA in healthy donors. Assay used: immunoSEQ multiplex PCR; TCRdb lists only in-frame clones, some missing. The data hold 150,000 to 200,000 clones, with 85% observed a single time. The specimen sequenced was PBMCs. All receptors come from a man aged 18 to 35 in good health and CMV-seropositive. Each CDR3 is given without its conserved first and last residue. A D gene is named only where the DNA matches it firmly.

j_call d_call v_call cdr3_aa
TRBJ2-1 NA TRBV5-6 ASSLLGTSVFNEQF
TRBJ2-3 TRBD2 TRBV9 ASSVDFSGRRTDTQY
TRBJ1-4 NA TRBV12-5 ASGLVLGSGYSEKLF
TRBJ2-4 NA TRBV30 AWSRGDGNIQY
TRBJ1-2 NA TRBV9 ARSEDGYT
TRBJ2-5 TRBD2 TRBV5-5 ASSLDVSGRETQY
TRBJ1-2 NA TRBV7-2 ASSSAANYGYT
TRBJ1-5 NA TRBV2 ASRSIGGAGQPQH
TRBJ2-3 TRBD1 TRBV5-6 ASSFPGGDTQY
TRBJ1-1 TRBD1 TRBV11-2 ASTFGQGAF
TRBJ1-4 NA TRBV4-1 ASSQDILREWEKLF
TRBJ1-2 NA TRBV25-1 ASSELGGTNYGYT
TRBJ1-5 TRBD1 TRBV7-6 ASSLHQGVGQPQH
TRBJ1-4 NA TRBV2 ASTVGRVDEKLF
TRBJ2-5 NA TRBV6-5 ASSPSSGVGETQY
TRBJ2-7 NA TRBV30 AWSVLVTADSEQY
TRBJ1-5 NA TRBV27 ASSLSAGPRQPQH